Below are 2 T cell receptor beta chains sequenced from a single sample in a study of cytomegalovirus exposure and HLA in healthy donors. TCRdb keeps only in-frame clones here, not all; method: immunoSEQ multiplex PCR. The data show about 310,000 clones, with 88% seen just once and 0.9% to 1% held by the top ten. The specimen was PBMCs. The receptors here all came from a man younger than 40 in good health and CMV-seronegative.

This clone was seen once. Written as DNA, the CDR3 is TGCGCCAGCAGCCATAGGACAGGGGATTTCTACGAGCAGTACTTC. Its protein is CASSHRTGDFYEQYF. This rearrangement joins TRBV4-3 to TRBJ2-7, with TRBD1 matching over 9 bases. Per germline, CDR1 LGHNA and CDR2 YSLEER. The CDR3 consists of 15 residues. Trimming took 3 bases from V and 3 from J; bases not matched to a gene: 6.

This chain connects TRBV6-5 to TRBJ2-7, with no clear D. Germline V CDR1 and CDR2: MNHEY, SVGAGI. The CDR3 loop spans 13 amino acids. Trimming left V 6 bases short and J 3 bases short, with 12 bases between. The CDR3 DNA reads TGTGCCAGCAGCAAACGAGTTCTCTACGAGCAGTACTTC. This codes for CASSKRVLYEQYF.